This T cell receptor beta chain is from a study of blood T cell repertoires in COVID-19. Study overall: Both acute and convalescent COVID-19 samples were obtained from the United States, Italy and Spain. The cDNA or gDNA used as material had been derived from T cells, B-cell-depleted T cells, or PBMCs.

The V gene's germline CDR1 is GTSNPN and CDR2 SVGIG (reference sequence). This CDR3 spans 11 amino acids. Trimming cost V 0 bases and J 4 bases, with 4 bases left between them. In the authors' methods: Amplification with reference gene primers provided the estimates of nucleated cell counts. Measured with immunoSEQ multiplex PCR; TCRdb has only the in-frame clones, and not every one. V and J calls and clone size come straight from that table; D and trimming were deduced from the DNA. The table records about 190,000 clones, approximately 79% of them present only once. The gene calls are TRBV30 and TRBJ2-7; D unclear. The receptor's source is a man aged 50 to 60 who had recovered from COVID-19. The sequenced material came from peripheral blood. The CDR3 region is CAWSVQYEQYF. Here the CDR3 DNA reads TGTGCCTGGAGTGTACAGTACGAGCAGTACTTC.